The 21 T cell receptor beta chains listed next were all sequenced from one sample in a study of blood T cells in healthy people across ages. The authors ran a second PCR of 7 to 11 cycles using a sample-barcoded 5' primer and a J-beta primer mix. TCRdb recomputed calls from the 5' RACE reads with MiXCR, one row per CDR3 protein. Of hundreds of thousands of distinct CDR3 sequences in the sample, roughly 56% were seen once. Material: blood. The receptors stem from a man aged 35-49 years in good health.

The chain's CDR3 is CASSLGLAGGHNEQYF. CDR3 DNA sequence: TGTGCCAGCAGCTTAGGACTAGCGGGAGGACACAATGAGCAGTACTTC. The chain carries TRBV7-2 and TRBJ2-1; 13 nucleotides line up with TRBD2. The DNA end is a closer match to TRBJ2-7, so the J assignment may be wrong. Germline CDR1 SGHTA, CDR2 FQGNSA. This CDR3 comprises 16 residues.

The genes are TRBV7-9 and TRBJ2-2; 9 nucleotides match TRBD1. The V gene's germline CDR1 is SEHNR and CDR2 FQNEAQ (reference sequence). Unmatched junction bases numbered 8, after V lost 5 bases and J lost 4 bases. This CDR3 is 16 amino acids long. The CDR3 DNA follows: TGTGCCAGCAGCCTTCCGGGACAGGGTGGCACCGGGGAGCTGTTTTTT. It specifies CASSLPGQGGTGELFF.

The V call is TRBV4-3, the J call TRBJ2-1; TRBD1 might be the D (6 bases). The CDR3 contains 17 residues. The V end was cut by 0 bases, the J end by 8 bases, with 20 bases between. CDR1 is LGHNA, CDR2 YSLEER, per germline. As DNA, the CDR3 is TGCGCCAGCAGCCAAGAAACCCTTAGGGCTGGGGGCGATGAGCAGTTCTTC. Translated: CASSQETLRAGGDEQFF.

The V call is TRBV14, the J call TRBJ1-1; D possibly corresponds to TRBD1 (6 bases). Germline loops: CDR1 SGHDN, CDR2 FVKESK. Trimming pared 3 bases from V and 1 base from J, leaving 15 bases between. The CDR3 contains 16 residues. The CDR3 here is CASSQQPGHSNTEAFF. CDR3 nucleotide sequence: TGTGCCAGCAGCCAGCAACCGGGACACTCGAACACTGAAGCTTTCTTT.

The chain joins TRBV7-9 to TRBJ2-2; D ambiguous. V lost 2 bases to trimming and J lost 3 bases, with 10 bases between them. The CDR3 covers 15 residues. Germline CDR1 is SEHNR and CDR2 is FQNEAQ (reference sequence). In nucleotides, the CDR3 is TGTGCCAGCAGCTTATTCGGCGGAGACACCGGGGAGCTGTTTTTT. Amino acid sequence: CASSLFGGDTGELFF.

The V and J genes are TRBV4-2 and TRBJ2-7, with TRBD2 as a possible D gene (6 bases). This CDR3 comprises 18 residues. The V end was cut by 0 bases, the J end by 0 bases, with 18 bases between. Germline CDR1 is LGHNA and CDR2 is YNFKEQ. The DNA for the CDR3 is TGTGCCAGCAGCCAAGATTACGATGTTCACGGGAGCTCCTACGAGCAGTACTTC. Encoded protein: CASSQDYDVHGSSYEQYF.

The V gene is TRBV20-1, the J gene TRBJ1-4; a weak D match, TRBD1 (5 bases). Germline V gives CDR1 DFQATT, CDR2 SNEGSKA (reference sequence). V shed 5 bases and J shed 2 bases, with 6 bases lying between them. The CDR3 runs to 12 residues. The CDR3 DNA is TGCAGTGCTGGGGGGACTAATGAAAAACTGTTTTTT. This translates into CSAGGTNEKLFF.

This clonotype has only a few counts. The chain uses TRBV29-1 and TRBJ2-1; 8 bases map to TRBD2. Losses at the gene ends were 3 bases for V and 5 bases for J; bases not matched to a gene: 12. This CDR3 region has 16 residues. Germline CDR1 reads SQVTM; CDR2 reads ANQGSEA. CDR3 DNA sequence: TGCAGCGTTGAGCATTGGGCTAGCGGGCAGAACAATGAGCAGTTCTTC. Its protein is CSVEHWASGQNNEQFF.

The rearrangement links TRBV7-2 to TRBJ1-3; the D gene is possibly TRBD1 (6 bases). Trimming removed 1 base from V and 1 base from J, with 14 bases in between. CDR1 and CDR2 from the germline V gene are SGHTA and FQGNSA. There are 17 residues in the CDR3. The CDR3 DNA follows: TGTGCCAGCAGCTTAGAGTTGGGACATCGATCTGGAAACACCATATATTTT. Its protein product is CASSLELGHRSGNTIYF.

This clonotype was counted only a few times. V is TRBV6-6 and J is TRBJ2-2; D not certain. This CDR3 is built from 14 residues. CDR1 and CDR2 (germline): MNHNY, SVGAGI (reference sequence). Trimming removed 4 bases at V and 6 bases at J, with 12 bases between. DNA for the CDR3: TGTGCCAGCAGTTCCGTGTCCTTACCCGGGGAGCTGTTTTTT. It yields the protein CASSSVSLPGELFF.

A few counts support this clonotype. In nucleotides, the CDR3 is TGTGCCAGCAGCGCTCTCGAGGAGCAGTACTTC. Its translation: CASSALEEQYF. V and J are TRBV7-9 and TRBJ2-5, with D uncertain. This CDR3 contains 11 residues. CDR1 is SEHNR, CDR2 FQNEAQ, per germline (reference sequence). V was trimmed by 5 bases and J by 11 bases, leaving 12 bases between them.

This clonotype showed up just a few times. The chain carries TRBV29-1 and TRBJ2-5, with 7 nucleotides matching TRBD1. Germline CDR1 is SQVTM and CDR2 is ANQGSEA. With 2 bases clipped from V and 7 bases from J, the junction kept 4 bases outside the gene matches. The CDR3 loop spans 12 amino acids. This CDR3 reads CSVERQGGTQYF. CDR3 coding DNA: TGCAGCGTTGAAAGACAGGGTGGGACCCAGTACTTC. The full variable domain, completed using reference TRBV29-1 and TRBJ2-5, is SAVISQKPSRDICQRGTSLTIQCQVDSQVTMMFWYRQQPGQSLTLIATANQGSEATYESGFVIDKFPISRPNLTFSTLTVSNMSPEDSSIYLCSVERQGGTQYFGPGTRLLVL.

The rearrangement uses TRBV4-2 and TRBJ2-3; 9 bases are shared with TRBD2. Germline assignment: CDR1 LGHNA and CDR2 YNFKEQ. The junction had 7 bases not matched to a gene; V was cut back by 0 bases and J by 6 bases. The CDR3 has 16 residues. Written as DNA, the CDR3 is TGTGCCAGCAGCCAAGAGCGGGGGGGTACTCACGATACGCAGTATTTT. It is translated as CASSQERGGTHDTQYF.

The rearrangement uses TRBV7-8 and TRBJ1-1, with D maybe TRBD1 (5 bases). The CDR3 contains 13 residues. V was pared by 4 bases and J by 6 bases, with 12 bases between. Germline CDR1 SGHVS, CDR2 FQNEAQ. Here the CDR3 reads CASSSGKFAEAFF. CDR3 DNA: TGTGCCAGCAGCTCAGGGAAATTCGCTGAAGCTTTCTTT.

The chain employs TRBV28 and TRBJ2-7; D remains ambiguous. The ends were cut back, 6 bases at V and 2 bases at J, with 8 bases in the middle. Germline loops: CDR1 MDHEN, CDR2 SYDVKM. The CDR3 is 12 residues long. The CDR3 is CASRSETYEQYF. DNA of the CDR3: TGTGCCAGCAGGTCCGAAACCTACGAGCAGTACTTC.

The genes are TRBV5-5 and TRBJ2-3; possibly TRBD1 for D (6 bases). Per the germline V gene, CDR1 is SGHKS and CDR2 is YYEKEE (reference sequence). The V gene lost 1 base and the J gene lost 3 bases, with 15 bases spanning the gap. The CDR3 is 16 amino acids. The CDR3 nucleotides are TGTGCCAGCAGCTTGAGGCGGACAGTAGGAACAGATACGCAGTATTTT. This encodes CASSLRRTVGTDTQYF.

This chain joins TRBV7-2 and TRBJ1-4; 7 bases agree with TRBD1. CDR1 is SGHTA, CDR2 FQGNSA, per germline. The CDR3 length is 17 residues. Unmatched junction bases numbered 9, after V lost 5 bases and J lost 0 bases. CDR3 in amino acids: CASSPRPQGATNEKLFF. The CDR3 region has the DNA TGTGCCAGCAGCCCCCGCCCCCAGGGGGCAACTAATGAAAAACTGTTTTTT. Complete variable domain (other parts from reference TRBV7-2 and TRBJ1-4): GAGVSQSPSNKVTEKGKDVELRCDPISGHTALYWYRQSLGQGLEFLIYFQGNSAPDKSGLPSDRFSAERTGGSVSTLTIQRTQQEDSAVYLCASSPRPQGATNEKLFFGSGTQLSVL.

The chain carries TRBV9 and TRBJ2-3; 7 bases map to TRBD2. The CDR3 is made up of 15 amino acids. Germline values: CDR1 SGDLS, CDR2 YYNGEE. V shed 6 bases, J shed 4 bases, and the junction held 11 bases outside the gene matches. The CDR3 sequence is CASNRAGEGADTQYF. The CDR3 DNA is TGTGCCAGCAATCGGGCGGGAGAAGGGGCAGATACGCAGTATTTT.

This clonotype appeared a single time. The chain uses TRBV11-2 and TRBJ2-2; D is uncertain. Germline CDR1 SGHAT, CDR2 FQNNGV. The CDR3 is 11 amino acids. The ends were cut back, 5 bases at V and 6 bases at J, with 4 bases in the middle. The CDR3, as DNA: TGTGCCAGCAGCGGTGCCGGGGAGCTGTTTTTT. It codes for CASSGAGELFF.

Details on this clonotype: One end of the junction does not line up with germline, which may come from a read error. CDR3 DNA: TGTGCCAGCTGTTACTCGAATGCCGGGTACGAGCAGTACTTC. It yields the protein CASCYSNAGYEQYF. V gene TRBV6-5 combines with J gene TRBJ2-7; D is ambiguous. This CDR3 contains 14 residues. Germline V gene data show CDR1 as MNHEY and CDR2 as SVGAGI.

This clonotype was detected many times. The chain is built from TRBV20-1 and TRBJ2-5, with D possibly TRBD2 on 6 matching bases. The V and J ends lost 5 bases and 5 bases respectively, with 12 bases between them. CDR3 length: 12 residues. Germline V gene sequence: CDR1 DFQATT, CDR2 SNEGSKA (reference sequence). The CDR3 DNA reads as TGCAGTGCTGCGGAGGGCCTGGAGACCCAGTACTTC. Translating it yields CSAAEGLETQYF.